One and the same sample provided the 9 T cell receptor beta chains below, sequenced in a study of blood T cell repertoires in COVID-19. Method: immunoSEQ multiplex PCR; TCRdb's copy keeps in-frame clones and lacks some. The table lists around 300,000 clones, around 86% of them singletons. Material: peripheral blood. The receptors stem from a woman in her twenties or thirties with active or convalescent COVID-19.

The rearrangement links TRBV10-3 to TRBJ2-7; 11 bases are shared with TRBD1. CDR1 is ENHRY, CDR2 SYGVKD, per germline. J lost 0 bases, V lost 5 bases, and 3 bases had no gene match. This CDR3 spans 15 amino acids. Written as DNA, the CDR3 is TGTGCCATCAGTCCCGGGACAGGGGGCTCCTACGAGCAGTACTTC. It yields the protein CAISPGTGGSYEQYF.

The chain has TRBV19 and TRBJ1-2; 10 bases agree with TRBD1. The CDR3 extends over 15 amino acids. Germline trimming cut 3 bases from V and 3 bases from J; bases unmatched to any gene: 4. Germline V lookup: CDR1 LNHDA, CDR2 SQIVND (reference sequence). The CDR3 reads CASSIGTGAYYGYTF. CDR3 in DNA: TGTGCCAGTAGTATCGGGACAGGGGCTTACTATGGCTACACCTTC.

This clone was seen just once. J is TRBJ1-4 and V is TRBV18, with a weak D call TRBD1 (5 bases). Deletions cut 2 bases from V and 0 bases from J, with 13 bases between. Per the germline V gene, CDR1 is KGHSH and CDR2 is LQKENI. This CDR3 is 17 amino acids long. The CDR3 DNA reads as TGTGCCAGCTCACCAAAGGTTCGACAGTCAACTAATGAAAAACTGTTTTTT. Translation gives CASSPKVRQSTNEKLFF.

J is TRBJ2-1 and V is TRBV7-8; possible D gene TRBD2, 5 bases. The CDR3 runs to 16 residues. Deletions cut 1 base from V and 0 bases from J, with 10 bases between. Germline V gives CDR1 SGHVS, CDR2 FQNEAQ. The CDR3 loop is CASSLERISSYNEQFF. As DNA, the CDR3 is TGTGCCAGCAGCTTAGAGCGGATTAGCTCCTACAATGAGCAGTTCTTC.

This clone was observed a few times. This sequence joins TRBV29-1 and TRBJ1-1; a possible D gene is TRBD1 (5 bases). The length of the CDR3 is 13 residues. Germline CDR1 is SQVTM and CDR2 is ANQGSEA. The V and J ends lost 7 bases and 2 bases respectively, with 14 bases between them. The CDR3 loop is CSAAGRINTEAFF. DNA of the CDR3: TGCAGCGCAGCGGGACGGATTAACACTGAAGCTTTCTTT.

The chain has TRBV7-9 and TRBJ1-2, with TRBD1 as a possible D gene (5 bases). Trimming pared 1 base from V and 6 bases from J, leaving 15 bases between. This CDR3 has 15 residues. Germline V CDR1 and CDR2: SEHNR, FQNEAQ (reference sequence). The CDR3 loop is CASSLVRGFVNGYTF. CDR3 coding DNA: TGTGCCAGCAGCTTAGTGCGGGGGTTTGTAAATGGCTACACCTTC.

The chain uses TRBV10-1 and TRBJ1-3, with 8 bases identical to TRBD1. V trimming: 6 bases; J trimming: 0 bases; junction bases outside the gene matches: 4. CDR3 length: 15 amino acids. Germline-derived CDR1 and CDR2 are WNHNN and SYGVQD (reference sequence). The CDR3 protein is CASSIGQGSGNTIYF. The DNA of the CDR3 is TGCGCCAGCAGCATCGGACAGGGCTCTGGAAACACCATATATTTT.

This chain uses TRBV2 with TRBJ2-1, with 7 bases matching TRBD1. With 9 bases clipped from V and 3 bases from J, the junction kept 5 bases outside the gene matches. The CDR3 runs to 13 residues. The V gene's germline CDR1 is SNHLY and CDR2 FYNNEI. The CDR3, as DNA: TGTGCCAGAGAGGGGGCGCGCTACAATGAGCAGTTCTTC. Its translation: CAREGARYNEQFF.

The chain uses TRBV19 and TRBJ1-6, with no clear D. Germline values: CDR1 LNHDA, CDR2 SQIVND (reference sequence). This CDR3 region has 16 residues. The V end lost 6 bases, the J end lost 0 bases, and 12 bases lay between the germline ends. This CDR3 reads CASSPGKSSYNSPLHF. CDR3 coding DNA: TGTGCCAGTAGCCCGGGGAAGAGCTCCTATAATTCACCCCTCCACTTT.